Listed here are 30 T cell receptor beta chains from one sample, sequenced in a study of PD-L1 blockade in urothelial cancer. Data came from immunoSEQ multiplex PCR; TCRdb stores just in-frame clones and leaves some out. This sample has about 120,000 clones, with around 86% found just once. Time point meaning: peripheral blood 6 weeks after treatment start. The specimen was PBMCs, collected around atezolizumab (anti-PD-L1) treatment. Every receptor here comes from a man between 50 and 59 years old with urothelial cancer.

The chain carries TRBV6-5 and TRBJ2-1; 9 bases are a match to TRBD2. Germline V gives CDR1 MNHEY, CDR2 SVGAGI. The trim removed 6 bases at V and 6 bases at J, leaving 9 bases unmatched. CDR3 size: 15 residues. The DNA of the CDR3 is TGTGCCAGCAGCCGTAGCGGGAGCTACGGCAATGAGCAGTTCTTC. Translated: CASSRSGSYGNEQFF.

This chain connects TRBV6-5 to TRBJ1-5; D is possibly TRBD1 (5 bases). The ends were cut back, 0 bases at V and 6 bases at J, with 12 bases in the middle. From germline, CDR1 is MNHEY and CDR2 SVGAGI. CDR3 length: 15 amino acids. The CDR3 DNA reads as TGTGCCAGCAGTTACTCGGGGGGGAGTGGTCAGCCCCAGCATTTT. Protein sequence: CASSYSGGSGQPQHF.

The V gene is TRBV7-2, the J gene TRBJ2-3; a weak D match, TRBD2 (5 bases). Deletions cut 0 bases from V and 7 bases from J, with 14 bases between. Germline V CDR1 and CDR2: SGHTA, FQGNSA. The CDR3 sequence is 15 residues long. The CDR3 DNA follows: TGTGCCAGCAGCTTAGCGCCCGACTACCCCCATACGCAGTATTTT. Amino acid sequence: CASSLAPDYPHTQYF.

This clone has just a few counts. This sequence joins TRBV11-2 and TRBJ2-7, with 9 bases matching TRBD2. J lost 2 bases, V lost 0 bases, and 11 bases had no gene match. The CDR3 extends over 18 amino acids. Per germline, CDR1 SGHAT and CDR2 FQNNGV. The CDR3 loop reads CASSLDSIGLANPYEQYF. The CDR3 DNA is TGTGCCAGCAGCTTAGATAGTATCGGACTAGCGAATCCCTACGAGCAGTACTTC.

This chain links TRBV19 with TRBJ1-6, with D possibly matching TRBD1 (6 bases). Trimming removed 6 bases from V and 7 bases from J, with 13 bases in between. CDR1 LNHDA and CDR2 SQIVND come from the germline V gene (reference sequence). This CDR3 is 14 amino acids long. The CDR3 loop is CASRMGTLNSPLHF. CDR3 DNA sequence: TGTGCCAGTAGGATGGGGACACTAAATTCACCCCTCCACTTT.

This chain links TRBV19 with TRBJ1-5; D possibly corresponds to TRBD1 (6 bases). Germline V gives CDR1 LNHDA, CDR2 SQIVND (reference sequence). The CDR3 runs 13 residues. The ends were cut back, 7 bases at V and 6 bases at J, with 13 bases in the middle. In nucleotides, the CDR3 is TGTGCCAGTAATAACAGGGTCCCTCAGCCCCAGCATTTT. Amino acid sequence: CASNNRVPQPQHF.

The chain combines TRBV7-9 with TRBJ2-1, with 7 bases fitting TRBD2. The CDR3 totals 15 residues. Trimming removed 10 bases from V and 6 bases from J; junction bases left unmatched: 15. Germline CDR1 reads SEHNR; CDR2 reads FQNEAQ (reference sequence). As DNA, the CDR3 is TGTGCCACACAGAGCAGCGGGGCCCGAGGCAATGAGCAGTTCTTC. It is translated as CATQSSGARGNEQFF.

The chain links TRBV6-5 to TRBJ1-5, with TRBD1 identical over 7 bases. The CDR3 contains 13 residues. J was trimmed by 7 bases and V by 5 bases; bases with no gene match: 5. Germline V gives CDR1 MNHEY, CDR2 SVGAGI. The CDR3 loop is CASSPDRVQPQHF. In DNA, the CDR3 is TGTGCCAGCAGTCCTGACAGGGTCCAGCCCCAGCATTTT.

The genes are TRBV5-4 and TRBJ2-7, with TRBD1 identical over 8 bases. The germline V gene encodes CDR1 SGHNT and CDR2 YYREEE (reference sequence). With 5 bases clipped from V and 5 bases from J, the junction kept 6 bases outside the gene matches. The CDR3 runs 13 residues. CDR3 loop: CASSWTGMDEQYF. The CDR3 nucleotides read TGTGCCAGCAGTTGGACAGGGATGGACGAGCAGTACTTC.

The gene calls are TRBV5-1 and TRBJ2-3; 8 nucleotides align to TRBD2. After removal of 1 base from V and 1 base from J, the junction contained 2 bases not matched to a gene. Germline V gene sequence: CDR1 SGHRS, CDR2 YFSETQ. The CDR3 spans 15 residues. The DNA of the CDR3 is TGCGCCAGCAGCTTGACGACTAGCGGCACAGATACGCAGTATTTT. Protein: CASSLTTSGTDTQYF.

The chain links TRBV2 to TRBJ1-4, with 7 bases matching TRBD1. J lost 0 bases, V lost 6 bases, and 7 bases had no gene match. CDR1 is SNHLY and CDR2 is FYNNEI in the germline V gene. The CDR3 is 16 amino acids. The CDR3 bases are TGTGCCAGCAGGACGGGACAGAAAACAACTAATGAAAAACTGTTTTTT. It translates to CASRTGQKTTNEKLFF.

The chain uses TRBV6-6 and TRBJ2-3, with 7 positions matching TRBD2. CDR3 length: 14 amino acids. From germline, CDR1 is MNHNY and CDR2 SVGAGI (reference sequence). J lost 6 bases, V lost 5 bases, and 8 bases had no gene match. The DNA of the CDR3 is TGTGCCAGCAGTCGGGGGGTTTTATCGGATACGCAGTATTTT. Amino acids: CASSRGVLSDTQYF.

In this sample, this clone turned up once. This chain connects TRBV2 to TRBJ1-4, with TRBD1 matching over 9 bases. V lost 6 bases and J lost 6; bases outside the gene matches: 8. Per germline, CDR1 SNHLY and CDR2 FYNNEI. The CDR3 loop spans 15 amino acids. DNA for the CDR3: TGTGCCAGCAGCCGACCGGGACAGGGCCATGAAAAACTGTTTTTT. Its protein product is CASSRPGQGHEKLFF.

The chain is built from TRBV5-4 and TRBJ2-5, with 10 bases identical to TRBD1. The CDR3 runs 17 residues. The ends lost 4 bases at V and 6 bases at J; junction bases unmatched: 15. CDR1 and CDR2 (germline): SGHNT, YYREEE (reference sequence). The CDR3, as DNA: TGTGCCAGCAGCCTCACCGGAGGGACAGGGGTAATGAAGACCCAGTACTTC. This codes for CASSLTGGTGVMKTQYF.

CDR3 coding DNA: TGTGCCAGCAGCTTGGACAGGGGAATAGATGGCTACACCTTC. Encoded protein: CASSLDRGIDGYTF. The chain combines TRBV5-4 with TRBJ1-2, with 7 bases matching TRBD1. Germline V gene sequence: CDR1 SGHNT, CDR2 YYREEE (reference sequence). The CDR3 spans 14 residues. Trimming at V came to 0 bases and at J to 6 bases, leaving 5 bases not matched to a gene.

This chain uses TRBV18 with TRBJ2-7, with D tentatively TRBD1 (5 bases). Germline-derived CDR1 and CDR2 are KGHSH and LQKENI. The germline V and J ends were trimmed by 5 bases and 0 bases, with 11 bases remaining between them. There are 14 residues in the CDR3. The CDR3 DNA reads TGTGCCAGCTCATTGGGGCAGGTCTCCTACGAGCAGTACTTC. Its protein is CASSLGQVSYEQYF.

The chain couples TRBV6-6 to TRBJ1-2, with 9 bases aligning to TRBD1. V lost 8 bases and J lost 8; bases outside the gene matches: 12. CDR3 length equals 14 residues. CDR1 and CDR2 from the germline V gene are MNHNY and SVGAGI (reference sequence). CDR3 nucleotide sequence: TGTGCCAGCCACCACACAGGGGGCGCGAAGGGCTACACCTTC. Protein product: CASHHTGGAKGYTF.

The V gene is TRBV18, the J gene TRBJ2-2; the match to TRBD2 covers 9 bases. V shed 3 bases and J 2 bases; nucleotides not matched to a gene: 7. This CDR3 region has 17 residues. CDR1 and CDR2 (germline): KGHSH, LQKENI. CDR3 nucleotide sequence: TGTGCCAGCTCACCCGTTTATAGCGGGGGAAACACCGGGGAGCTGTTTTTT. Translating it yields CASSPVYSGGNTGELFF.

The CDR3 loop is CASSPSGVDEAFF. The DNA for the CDR3 is TGTGCCAGCAGCCCCTCCGGGGTAGATGAAGCTTTCTTT. The V gene is TRBV7-3, the J gene TRBJ1-1, with no clear D. Trimming removed 5 bases from V and 7 bases from J, with 14 bases in between. This CDR3 is 13 amino acids long. CDR1 is SGHTA, CDR2 FQGTGA, per germline.

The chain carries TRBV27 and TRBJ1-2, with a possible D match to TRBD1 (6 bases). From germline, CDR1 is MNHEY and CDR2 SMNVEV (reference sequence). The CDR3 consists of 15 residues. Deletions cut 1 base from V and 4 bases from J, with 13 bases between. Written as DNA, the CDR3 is TGTGCCAGCAGTTTATACGGGGGGGCCCCCTATGGCTACACCTTC. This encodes CASSLYGGAPYGYTF.

The CDR3 reads CSVATRYSNQPQHF. CDR3 DNA: TGCAGCGTTGCCACCAGATATAGCAATCAGCCCCAGCATTTT. The rearrangement joins TRBV29-1 to TRBJ1-5; D is uncertain. Looked up from germline, CDR1 is SQVTM and CDR2 is ANQGSEA. The germline V and J ends were trimmed by 4 bases and 0 bases, with 10 bases remaining between them. CDR3 length: 14 residues.

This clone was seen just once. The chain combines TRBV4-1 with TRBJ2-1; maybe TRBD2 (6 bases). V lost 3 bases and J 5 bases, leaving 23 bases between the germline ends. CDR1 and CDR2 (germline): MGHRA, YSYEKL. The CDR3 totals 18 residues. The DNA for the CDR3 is TGCGCCAGCAGCCATTTGGACCTAGGACTTAGCGGAAACAATGAGCAGTTCTTC. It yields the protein CASSHLDLGLSGNNEQFF.

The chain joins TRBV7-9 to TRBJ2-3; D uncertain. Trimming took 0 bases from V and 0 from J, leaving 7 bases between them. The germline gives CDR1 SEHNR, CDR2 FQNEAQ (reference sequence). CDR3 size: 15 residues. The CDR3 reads CASSLALASTDTQYF. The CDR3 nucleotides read TGTGCCAGCAGCTTAGCGCTGGCAAGCACAGATACGCAGTATTTT.

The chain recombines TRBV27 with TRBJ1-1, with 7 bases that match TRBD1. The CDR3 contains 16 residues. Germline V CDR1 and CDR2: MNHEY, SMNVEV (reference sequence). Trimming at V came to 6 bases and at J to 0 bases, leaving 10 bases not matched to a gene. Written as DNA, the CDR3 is TGTGCCAGCAGACCCCTCGTGGGACAGATGAACACTGAAGCTTTCTTT. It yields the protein CASRPLVGQMNTEAFF.

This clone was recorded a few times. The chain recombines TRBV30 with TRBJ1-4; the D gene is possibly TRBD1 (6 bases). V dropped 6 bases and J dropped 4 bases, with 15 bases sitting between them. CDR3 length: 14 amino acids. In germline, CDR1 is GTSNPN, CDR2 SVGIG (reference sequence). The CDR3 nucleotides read TGTGCCTGTACCCAAGGGGGTTTTAATGAAAAACTGTTTTTT. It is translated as CACTQGGFNEKLFF.

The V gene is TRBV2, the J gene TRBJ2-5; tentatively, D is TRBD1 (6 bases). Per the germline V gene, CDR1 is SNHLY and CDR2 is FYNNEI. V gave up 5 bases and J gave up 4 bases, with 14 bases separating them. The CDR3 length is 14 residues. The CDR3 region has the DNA TGTGCCAGCAGTCGGACAGAGCCGCCAGAGACCCAGTACTTC. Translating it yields CASSRTEPPETQYF.

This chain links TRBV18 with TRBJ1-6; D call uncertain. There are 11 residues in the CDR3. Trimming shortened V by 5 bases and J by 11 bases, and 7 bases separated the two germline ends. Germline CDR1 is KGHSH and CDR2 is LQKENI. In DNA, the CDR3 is TGTGCCAGCTCAACCGGGACACCCCTCCACTTT. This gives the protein CASSTGTPLHF.

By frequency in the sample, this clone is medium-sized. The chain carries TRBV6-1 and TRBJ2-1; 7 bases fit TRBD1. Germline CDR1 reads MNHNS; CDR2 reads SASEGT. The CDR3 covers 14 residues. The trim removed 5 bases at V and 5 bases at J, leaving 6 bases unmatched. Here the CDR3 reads CASSKGDSHNEQFF. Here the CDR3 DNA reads TGTGCCAGCAGTAAAGGGGACAGTCACAATGAGCAGTTCTTC.

The CDR3 loop is CASSHRVAGSYNEQFF. CDR3 nucleotides: TGTGCCAGCAGTCACCGGGTAGCGGGCTCCTACAATGAGCAGTTCTTC. The chain employs TRBV27 and TRBJ2-1; 7 bases align to TRBD2. J lost 0 bases, V lost 5 bases, and 7 bases had no gene match. The germline gives CDR1 MNHEY, CDR2 SMNVEV (reference sequence). This CDR3 region has 16 residues.

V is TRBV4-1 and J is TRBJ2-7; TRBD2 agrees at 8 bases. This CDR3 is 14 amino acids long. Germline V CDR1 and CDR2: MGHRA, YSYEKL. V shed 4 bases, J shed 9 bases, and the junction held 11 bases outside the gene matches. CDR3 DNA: TGCGCCAGCAGCCGGTCAAGCGGGAGTTTCGGGCAGTACTTC. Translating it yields CASSRSSGSFGQYF.